This T cell receptor (beta chain) comes out of a study of blood T cell repertoires in COVID-19. Across the study: There were acute and convalescent COVID-19 samples, and they came from the United States, Italy and Spain.

As originally analysed: Estimates of nucleated cell counts were drawn from the amplification of reference gene primers. Repertoires were generated with immunoSEQ multiplex PCR, while TCRdb's copy carries only in-frame clones and drops some. That table supplies the V and J calls and clone size; D and trimming were determined from the DNA. In the table there are about 300,000 clones, roughly 91% of which are singletons. V shed 4 bases and J shed 7 bases, with 13 bases lying between them. The CDR3 consists of 13 residues. From germline, CDR1 is MNHEY and CDR2 SVGAGI. Followed over time, Seattle patients had been enrolled while infection was active.

The origin of this receptor is a woman younger than 45 with COVID-19, enrolled during active disease. Sequenced: peripheral blood. The rearrangement links TRBV6-5 to TRBJ2-5; the D gene is possibly TRBD1 (5 bases). The CDR3 loop is CASSWTPSGTQYF. CDR3 in DNA: TGTGCCAGCAGTTGGACACCCAGTGGGACCCAGTACTTC.